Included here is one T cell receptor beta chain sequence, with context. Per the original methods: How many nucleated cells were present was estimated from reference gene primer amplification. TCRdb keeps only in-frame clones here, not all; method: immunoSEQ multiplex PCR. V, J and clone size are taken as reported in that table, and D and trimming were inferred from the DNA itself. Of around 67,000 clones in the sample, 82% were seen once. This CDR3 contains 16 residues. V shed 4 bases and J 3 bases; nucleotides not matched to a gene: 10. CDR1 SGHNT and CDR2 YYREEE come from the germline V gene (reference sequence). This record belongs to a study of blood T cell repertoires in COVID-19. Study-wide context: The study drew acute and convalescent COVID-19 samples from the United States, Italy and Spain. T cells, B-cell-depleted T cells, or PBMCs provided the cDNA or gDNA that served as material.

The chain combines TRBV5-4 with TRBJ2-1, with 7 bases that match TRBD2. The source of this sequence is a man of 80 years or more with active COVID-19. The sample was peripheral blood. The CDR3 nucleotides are TGTGCCAGCAGCCCGACGGACGGGGGGAACTACAATGAGCAGTTCTTC. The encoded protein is CASSPTDGGNYNEQFF.